The 19 T cell receptor beta chains in this list originate from one sample, sequenced in a study of cytomegalovirus exposure and HLA in healthy donors. TCRdb's copy holds only in-frame clones and misses some; the assay was immunoSEQ multiplex PCR. This table holds 120,000 or so clones, roughly 90% found once. Material: PBMCs. All receptors come from a woman younger than 30 in good health and CMV-seronegative.

This clone was recorded many times. This sequence joins TRBV6-4 and TRBJ2-1, with 13 bases fitting TRBD2. The V gene end was trimmed by 3 bases and the J gene end by 8 bases; junction bases not matched to a gene: 1. This CDR3 is built from 14 residues. Germline values: CDR1 MRHNA, CDR2 SNTAGT. The CDR3 is CASSELAGGDEQFF. The CDR3 DNA sequence: TGTGCCAGCAGTGAACTAGCGGGGGGGGATGAGCAGTTCTTC.

This clone was recorded a few times. The chain employs TRBV15 and TRBJ2-3, with 7 bases lining up with TRBD1. Per the germline V gene, CDR1 is LNHNV and CDR2 is YYDKDF (reference sequence). This CDR3 spans 16 amino acids. Germline trimming cut 4 bases from V and 5 bases from J; bases unmatched to any gene: 12. CDR3 sequence: CATSTGTDRAVDTQYF. The CDR3 region has the DNA TGTGCCACCAGCACCGGGACAGACCGGGCGGTAGATACGCAGTATTTT.

The gene calls are TRBV10-3 and TRBJ2-2; TRBD1 agrees at 7 bases. The V gene end was trimmed by 4 bases and the J gene end by 2 bases; junction bases not matched to a gene: 4. CDR1 ENHRY and CDR2 SYGVKD come from the germline V gene. This CDR3 contains 15 residues. The CDR3 DNA follows: TGTGCCATCAGTGGGACAGGACTCAACACCGGGGAGCTGTTTTTT. The encoded protein is CAISGTGLNTGELFF.

This sequence joins TRBV4-3 and TRBJ1-3, with D possibly being TRBD1 (6 bases). CDR3 length: 16 amino acids. V was clipped by 1 base and J by 0 bases, with 10 bases between them. Germline loops: CDR1 LGHNA, CDR2 YSLEER. CDR3 bases: TGCGCCAGCAGCCAAGGAGGGGGTCACTCTGGAAACACCATATATTTT. Its translation: CASSQGGGHSGNTIYF.

The chain is built from TRBV5-4 and TRBJ2-7, with a possible D match to TRBD1 (5 bases). Trimming shortened V by 2 bases and J by 2 bases, and 8 bases separated the two germline ends. The germline CDR1 and CDR2 sequences are SGHNT and YYREEE (reference sequence). The CDR3 covers 13 residues. CDR3 loop: CASSFPGPYEQYF. The DNA of the CDR3 is TGTGCCAGCAGCTTCCCAGGGCCCTACGAGCAGTACTTC.

The genes are TRBV10-3 and TRBJ2-2, with 10 bases identical to TRBD2. V dropped 8 bases and J dropped 6; count of bases not matched to a gene: 6. This CDR3 comprises 14 residues. Germline V gene data show CDR1 as ENHRY and CDR2 as SYGVKD. CDR3 in amino acids: CAIPLAGVAGELFF. CDR3 DNA: TGTGCCATCCCCCTAGCGGGAGTTGCCGGGGAGCTGTTTTTT.

The CDR3 protein is CSVWDRDDYTEAFF. CDR3 coding DNA: TGCAGCGTTTGGGACAGGGACGATTACACTGAAGCTTTCTTT. This sequence joins TRBV29-1 and TRBJ1-1, with 9 bases fitting TRBD1. The CDR3 length is 14 residues. Trimming took 5 bases from V and 3 from J; bases not matched to a gene: 7. Germline V gene lookup returns CDR1 SQVTM and CDR2 ANQGSEA.

V usage is TRBV18 and J usage is TRBJ2-7; D is uncertain. The CDR3 length is 12 residues. Trimming stripped 2 bases from V and 6 bases from J, with 8 bases between. Germline assignment: CDR1 KGHSH and CDR2 LQKENI. The CDR3 region has the DNA TGTGCCAGCTCACCAGGCCGCCCCGAGCAGTACTTC. It codes for CASSPGRPEQYF.

This clone was picked up one time. The rearrangement links TRBV28 to TRBJ2-4; 7 bases fit TRBD1. The CDR3 consists of 16 residues. The trim removed 3 bases at V and 4 bases at J, leaving 9 bases unmatched. Germline V gene sequence: CDR1 MDHEN, CDR2 SYDVKM. CDR3 in amino acids: CASSLSGQHPKNIQYF. CDR3 nucleotides: TGTGCCAGCAGTTTGTCGGGACAGCACCCAAAAAACATTCAGTACTTC.

The chain employs TRBV7-2 and TRBJ1-2; D gene unclear. Germline V gene data show CDR1 as SGHTA and CDR2 as FQGNSA. This CDR3 region has 15 residues. V lost 1 base to trimming and J lost 2 bases, with 11 bases between them. CDR3 region: CASSLGQAVNYGYTF. CDR3 bases: TGTGCCAGCAGCTTAGGGCAGGCCGTAAACTATGGCTACACCTTC.

The V call is TRBV11-2, the J call TRBJ2-3, with 10 bases lining up with TRBD1. This CDR3 has 17 amino acids. The V and J ends lost 2 bases and 11 bases, in that order; junction bases with no gene match: 16. The germline CDR1 and CDR2 sequences are SGHAT and FQNNGV. The CDR3 nucleotides are TGTGCCAGCAGCTTAAACGGCGCATCCGGGACAGGGGATGTGCAGTATTTT. Its protein is CASSLNGASGTGDVQYF.

The chain has TRBV28 and TRBJ2-7; D call uncertain. The CDR3 has 15 residues. The V end lost 5 bases, the J end lost 0 bases, and 14 bases lay between the germline ends. CDR1 and CDR2 from the germline V gene are MDHEN and SYDVKM. This chain's CDR3 is CASSPHSGSSYEQYF. In DNA, the CDR3 is TGTGCCAGCAGTCCCCACAGTGGAAGCTCCTACGAGCAGTACTTC.

The chain uses TRBV5-6 and TRBJ1-2, with TRBD1 as a possible D gene (5 bases). Germline V lookup: CDR1 SGHDT, CDR2 YYEEEE. With 4 bases removed from V and 7 bases from J, the gap between germline ends came to 20 bases. The CDR3 is 15 amino acids. CDR3: CASSLPSGIHSGYTF. CDR3 nucleotides: TGTGCCAGCAGCCTACCCTCAGGGATACATAGTGGCTACACCTTC.

V gene TRBV6-5 combines with J gene TRBJ1-6; 7 positions agree with TRBD1. With 6 bases clipped from V and 5 bases from J, the junction kept 4 bases outside the gene matches. CDR3 length: 14 amino acids. The germline CDR1 and CDR2 sequences are MNHEY and SVGAGI. The CDR3 reads CASSPGTDNSPLHF. CDR3 DNA: TGTGCCAGCAGCCCCGGGACAGATAATTCACCCCTCCACTTT.

A few counts support this clone. J is TRBJ1-5 and V is TRBV30; weak D call: TRBD1 (5 bases). Germline V gene lookup returns CDR1 GTSNPN and CDR2 SVGIG (reference sequence). The CDR3 has 13 amino acids. V lost 2 bases, J lost 7 bases, and 12 bases lay in between. The CDR3 is CAWSRLGGQPQHF. CDR3 coding DNA: TGTGCCTGGAGTCGGCTGGGGGGACAGCCCCAGCATTTT.

The chain joins TRBV6-6 to TRBJ2-2, with 10 bases fitting TRBD1. The CDR3 spans 15 residues. Per germline, CDR1 MNHNY and CDR2 SVGAGI (reference sequence). V shed 6 bases, J shed 5 bases, and the junction held 6 bases outside the gene matches. CDR3 amino acids: CASSDGTGETGELFF. The CDR3 DNA is TGTGCCAGCAGCGACGGGACAGGGGAGACCGGGGAGCTGTTTTTT.

The chain couples TRBV7-2 to TRBJ2-5; TRBD2 aligns across 12 bases. Germline CDR1 SGHTA, CDR2 FQGNSA. Trimming cost V 5 bases and J 4 bases; bases outside gene matches: 11. The CDR3 contains 17 residues. CDR3 region: CASSKRLAGGPGETQYF. CDR3 in DNA: TGTGCCAGCAGCAAGAGGCTAGCGGGGGGGCCAGGAGAGACCCAGTACTTC. The variable domain in full, completed from reference TRBV7-2 and TRBJ2-5, reads GAGVSQSPSNKVTEKGKDVELRCDPISGHTALYWYRQSLGQGLEFLIYFQGNSAPDKSGLPSDRFSAERTGGSVSTLTIQRTQQEDSAVYLCASSKRLAGGPGETQYFGPGTRLLVL.

This chain connects TRBV4-3 to TRBJ2-2; 12 nucleotides align to TRBD2. CDR3 length: 16 residues. Germline V CDR1 and CDR2: LGHNA, YSLEER. J gave up 6 bases and V 0 bases, and 2 bases lay outside the gene matches. The CDR3 loop is CASSQEASGRAGELFF. CDR3 coding DNA: TGCGCCAGCAGCCAAGAGGCTAGCGGGAGGGCCGGGGAGCTGTTTTTT.

The chain carries TRBV10-3 and TRBJ2-2, with a weak D call TRBD2 (6 bases). The length of the CDR3 is 15 residues. Between the trimmed V and J ends, which lost 6 bases and 6 bases, there was a span of 17 bases. The V gene's germline CDR1 is ENHRY and CDR2 SYGVKD. The CDR3 is CAIRIQEGTPGELFF. The CDR3 DNA sequence: TGTGCCATCAGGATTCAGGAGGGAACCCCCGGGGAGCTGTTTTTT.